This is a list of T cell receptor beta chains from one sample in a study of control samples from healthy donors and cancer patients. The assay was immunoSEQ multiplex PCR, and TCRdb's table has in-frame clones only and misses some. The sample consists of roughly 130,000 clones, around 96% of them appearing once. The specimen sequenced was blood. These TCRs come from a man aged 30 to 39 in good health. Both conserved end residues are part of each CDR3. The order of the fields is CDR3 protein, clone size, J gene, CDR3 length, V gene. Clone size, where shown, is once, few, many, or a class for clones that have expanded.

CDR3 protein: CASSIGTGNYGYTF
clone size: NA
J gene: TRBJ1-2
CDR3 length: 14
V gene: TRBV19

CDR3 protein: CASSILAGGGNEQFF
clone size: NA
J gene: TRBJ2-1
CDR3 length: 15
V gene: TRBV19

CDR3 protein: CASSGVLRSGYTF
clone size: NA
J gene: TRBJ1-2
CDR3 length: 13
V gene: TRBV2

CDR3 protein: CASSLNGDSTEAFF
clone size: once
J gene: TRBJ1-1
CDR3 length: 14
V gene: TRBV19

CDR3 protein: CASSFGRLQETQYF
clone size: NA
J gene: TRBJ2-5
CDR3 length: 14
V gene: TRBV7-2

CDR3 protein: CATSDLKGSGTEAFF
clone size: NA
J gene: TRBJ1-1
CDR3 length: 15
V gene: TRBV24-1

CDR3 protein: CASSEEQGNTGELFF
clone size: many
J gene: TRBJ2-2
CDR3 length: 15
V gene: TRBV6-4

CDR3 protein: CSVQDSGPQHF
clone size: NA
J gene: TRBJ1-5
CDR3 length: 11
V gene: TRBV29-1

CDR3 protein: CASSFGTLYEQYF
clone size: NA
J gene: TRBJ2-7
CDR3 length: 13
V gene: TRBV12-3/TRBV12-4

CDR3 protein: CASSDEASGGTDTQYF
clone size: few
J gene: TRBJ2-3
CDR3 length: 16
V gene: TRBV6-4

CDR3 protein: CASGTNNEQFF
clone size: once
J gene: TRBJ2-1
CDR3 length: 11
V gene: TRBV5-1

CDR3 protein: CASSLRQGEAFF
clone size: NA
J gene: TRBJ1-1
CDR3 length: 12
V gene: TRBV27

CDR3 protein: CASSLSSPDRGPSPLHF
clone size: NA
J gene: TRBJ1-6
CDR3 length: 17
V gene: TRBV27

CDR3 protein: CASRPVRARVDTQYF
clone size: NA
J gene: TRBJ2-3
CDR3 length: 15
V gene: TRBV28

CDR3 protein: CASSPPPDRGYGYTF
clone size: NA
J gene: TRBJ1-2
CDR3 length: 15
V gene: TRBV5-1

CDR3 protein: CASSYPGLNGYTF
clone size: NA
J gene: TRBJ1-2
CDR3 length: 13
V gene: TRBV6-2/TRBV6-3

CDR3 protein: CASSQAGAYEQYF
clone size: NA
J gene: TRBJ2-7
CDR3 length: 13
V gene: TRBV12-3/TRBV12-4

CDR3 protein: CASSPGSSYNSPLHF
clone size: once
J gene: TRBJ1-6
CDR3 length: 15
V gene: TRBV19

CDR3 protein: CASSYRVGSYNSPLHF
clone size: NA
J gene: TRBJ1-6
CDR3 length: 16
V gene: TRBV6-2/TRBV6-3

CDR3 protein: CASSPSPGQQFF
clone size: NA
J gene: TRBJ2-1
CDR3 length: 12
V gene: TRBV3-1/TRBV3-2

CDR3 protein: CATTLTANTEAFF
clone size: NA
J gene: TRBJ1-1
CDR3 length: 13
V gene: TRBV19

CDR3 protein: CASPRGGSLEFF
clone size: NA
J gene: TRBJ2-1
CDR3 length: 12
V gene: TRBV5-5

CDR3 protein: CASNALDGTEAFF
clone size: NA
J gene: TRBJ1-1
CDR3 length: 13
V gene: TRBV5-1

CDR3 protein: CASGGQTNEQYF
clone size: NA
J gene: TRBJ2-7
CDR3 length: 12
V gene: TRBV7-9

CDR3 protein: CASSQGGGRVYGYTF
clone size: NA
J gene: TRBJ1-2
CDR3 length: 15
V gene: TRBV4-3

CDR3 protein: CASSIRRYNQPQHF
clone size: once
J gene: TRBJ1-5
CDR3 length: 14
V gene: TRBV19

CDR3 protein: CASSPRVLTGIYGYTF
clone size: NA
J gene: TRBJ1-2
CDR3 length: 16
V gene: TRBV9

CDR3 protein: CASTPRTGLVKF
clone size: NA
J gene: TRBJ1-6
CDR3 length: 12
V gene: TRBV28

CDR3 protein: CASSSTGKSGNTIYF
clone size: NA
J gene: TRBJ1-3
CDR3 length: 15
V gene: TRBV7-7

CDR3 protein: CASSQDIRADTQYF
clone size: NA
J gene: TRBJ2-3
CDR3 length: 14
V gene: TRBV4-3

CDR3 protein: CASSEVGSGANVLTF
clone size: NA
J gene: TRBJ2-6
CDR3 length: 15
V gene: TRBV6-1

CDR3 protein: CARLILPPQIAGENTGELFF
clone size: once
J gene: TRBJ2-2
CDR3 length: 20
V gene: TRBV5-8

CDR3 protein: CSVLQAKGTTNYGYTF
clone size: NA
J gene: TRBJ1-2
CDR3 length: 16
V gene: TRBV29-1

CDR3 protein: CASSFGTSGANEQFF
clone size: NA
J gene: TRBJ2-1
CDR3 length: 15
V gene: TRBV7-6

CDR3 protein: CASSNRGQGTNYGYTF
clone size: once
J gene: TRBJ1-2
CDR3 length: 16
V gene: TRBV3-1/TRBV3-2

CDR3 protein: CATSRPPEQLFF
clone size: NA
J gene: TRBJ1-4
CDR3 length: 12
V gene: TRBV15

CDR3 protein: CASRDRRDTQYF
clone size: NA
J gene: TRBJ2-3
CDR3 length: 12
V gene: TRBV25-1

CDR3 protein: CASSDQRAGGREQFF
clone size: NA
J gene: TRBJ2-1
CDR3 length: 15
V gene: TRBV6-1

CDR3 protein: CASSQDRMGSIQYF
clone size: once
J gene: TRBJ2-4
CDR3 length: 14
V gene: TRBV4-3

CDR3 protein: CASSTSRTQYF
clone size: NA
J gene: TRBJ2-3
CDR3 length: 11
V gene: TRBV21-1

CDR3 protein: CATSDSTGSSYEQYF
clone size: NA
J gene: TRBJ2-7
CDR3 length: 15
V gene: TRBV24-1

CDR3 protein: CASSGVNTIYF
clone size: NA
J gene: TRBJ1-3
CDR3 length: 11
V gene: TRBV19

CDR3 protein: CASRTQGARSTGELFF
clone size: NA
J gene: TRBJ2-2
CDR3 length: 16
V gene: TRBV27

CDR3 protein: CASSHPGQGPYSNQPQHF
clone size: NA
J gene: TRBJ1-5
CDR3 length: 18
V gene: TRBV4-1

CDR3 protein: CASSVFLGQGAAGDTQYF
clone size: NA
J gene: TRBJ2-3
CDR3 length: 18
V gene: TRBV6-1

CDR3 protein: CASSGADGGSEGYTF
clone size: NA
J gene: TRBJ1-2
CDR3 length: 15
V gene: TRBV14

CDR3 protein: CASSPLGRGRLGQPQHF
clone size: once
J gene: TRBJ1-5
CDR3 length: 17
V gene: TRBV27

CDR3 protein: CASSQPHQGHFATDTQYF
clone size: NA
J gene: TRBJ2-3
CDR3 length: 18
V gene: TRBV4-2

CDR3 protein: CASSFSVGLSYEQYF
clone size: NA
J gene: TRBJ2-7
CDR3 length: 15
V gene: TRBV27

CDR3 protein: CASSATGSSSYNSPLHF
clone size: NA
J gene: TRBJ1-6
CDR3 length: 17
V gene: TRBV21-1

CDR3 protein: CATSRASGSYNEQFF
clone size: NA
J gene: TRBJ2-1
CDR3 length: 15
V gene: TRBV15

CDR3 protein: CASSLAAGGTDTQYF
clone size: NA
J gene: TRBJ2-3
CDR3 length: 15
V gene: TRBV7-9

CDR3 protein: CASSGGEAPYF
clone size: NA
J gene: TRBJ2-7
CDR3 length: 11
V gene: TRBV25-1

CDR3 protein: CASSRSGGARYNEQFF
clone size: NA
J gene: TRBJ2-1
CDR3 length: 16
V gene: TRBV6-6

CDR3 protein: CASRTGDFSTDTQYF
clone size: once
J gene: TRBJ2-3
CDR3 length: 15
V gene: TRBV6-6

CDR3 protein: CASSIQGSAFYNEQFF
clone size: NA
J gene: TRBJ2-1
CDR3 length: 16
V gene: TRBV5-1